The 16 T cell receptor beta chains listed next were all sequenced from one sample in a study of cytomegalovirus exposure and HLA in healthy donors. 13 Jbeta primers and 60 Vbeta primers were used for the PCR. Sequencing used immunoSEQ multiplex PCR; TCRdb keeps in-frame clones, though not all of them. The sample contains roughly 120,000 clones, around 83% of which appear only once. Input material: PBMCs. The receptors shown here come from a woman aged 18-30 years in good health and CMV-seropositive.

The V and J genes are TRBV18 and TRBJ2-7; the D gene is possibly TRBD2 (5 bases). Germline V gene sequence: CDR1 KGHSH, CDR2 LQKENI. V lost 3 bases, J lost 3 bases, and 12 bases lay in between. The CDR3 consists of 14 residues. The CDR3 DNA reads TGTGCCAGCTCACCGTCGGGAAGGAACTACGAGCAGTACTTC. Translating it yields CASSPSGRNYEQYF.

The chain combines TRBV5-4 with TRBJ2-7, with a possible D match to TRBD2 (7 bases). Germline V gene sequence: CDR1 SGHNT, CDR2 YYREEE (reference sequence). V was pared by 3 bases and J by 5 bases, with 12 bases between. The CDR3 runs 13 residues. The CDR3 nucleotides read TGTGCCAGCAGCTCCGGGGGGCTCAACGAGCAGTACTTC. Translating gives CASSSGGLNEQYF. The full variable domain, its missing parts supplied by reference TRBV5-4 and TRBJ2-7, is ETGVTQSPTHLIKTRGQQVTLRCSSQSGHNTVSWYQQALGQGPQFIFQYYREEENGRGNFPPRFSGLQFPNYSSELNVNALELDDSALYLCASSSGGLNEQYFGPGTRLTVT.

CDR3 sequence: CASSAPDSRSYEQYF. DNA of the CDR3: TGTGCCAGCAGCGCCCCGGACAGCCGCTCCTACGAGCAGTACTTC. This sequence joins TRBV9 and TRBJ2-7, with a tentative D call TRBD1 (6 bases). Germline values: CDR1 SGDLS, CDR2 YYNGEE. The CDR3 has 15 residues. V was pared by 3 bases and J by 0 bases, with 13 bases between.

The rearrangement uses TRBV4-1 and TRBJ2-3, with 8 nucleotides matching TRBD2. Germline loops: CDR1 MGHRA, CDR2 YSYEKL. Unmatched junction bases numbered 10, after V lost 3 bases and J lost 5 bases. The CDR3 is made up of 16 amino acids. Here the CDR3 reads CASSQLPGTSKDTQYF. DNA of the CDR3: TGCGCCAGCAGCCAGCTCCCCGGGACTAGTAAAGATACGCAGTATTTT.

The V and J genes are TRBV5-1 and TRBJ2-3; possibly TRBD1 for D (6 bases). V shed 0 bases and J shed 5 bases, with 13 bases lying between them. Germline values: CDR1 SGHRS, CDR2 YFSETQ. The CDR3 is made up of 15 amino acids. The CDR3: CASSLAGEFGDTQYF. CDR3 DNA sequence: TGCGCCAGCAGCTTGGCAGGGGAGTTTGGAGATACGCAGTATTTT.

In this sample, this clone turned up once. The rearrangement joins TRBV29-1 to TRBJ2-1; 7 bases are shared with TRBD1. This CDR3 is 15 amino acids long. J lost 4 bases, V lost 7 bases, and 13 bases had no gene match. The germline gives CDR1 SQVTM, CDR2 ANQGSEA. The CDR3 DNA reads as TGCAGCGCCGGAAGGGAAGGGACAGTTTACAATGAGCAGTTCTTC. Translated: CSAGREGTVYNEQFF.

Points on this clone: A junction boundary mismatches the germline segment, possibly from a read error. The V call is TRBV29-1, the J call TRBJ2-5, with TRBD1 matching 7 bases. The CDR3 spans 13 residues. From germline, CDR1 is SQVTM and CDR2 ANQGSEA. Here the CDR3 reads CGVEFDREETQYF. As DNA, the CDR3 is TGCGGCGTTGAATTTGACAGGGAAGAGACCCAGTACTTC. Complete variable domain (other parts from reference TRBV29-1 and TRBJ2-5): SAVISQKPSRDICQRGTSLTIQCQVDSQVTMMFWYRQQPGQSLTLIATANQGSEATYESGFVIDKFPISRPNLTFSTLTVSNMSPEDSSIYLCGVEFDREETQYFGPGTRLLVL.

The sample holds a few counts of this clone. The chain combines TRBV6-1 with TRBJ2-3; 8 nucleotides align to TRBD2. V trimming: 4 bases; J trimming: 2 bases; junction bases outside the gene matches: 11. In germline, CDR1 is MNHNS, CDR2 SASEGT. The CDR3 contains 17 residues. CDR3 residues: CASSVYSGVGPTDTQYF. The CDR3, as DNA: TGTGCCAGCAGTGTGTATAGCGGGGTAGGGCCCACAGATACGCAGTATTTT.

This rearrangement joins TRBV18 to TRBJ1-1, with TRBD1 matching over 8 bases. The CDR3 has 15 residues. The V segment lost 3 bases and the J segment 3 bases; nucleotides outside the gene matches: 6. Germline assignment: CDR1 KGHSH and CDR2 LQKENI. The CDR3 sequence is CASSPFQGADTEAFF. The DNA of the CDR3 is TGTGCCAGCTCACCCTTTCAGGGGGCTGACACTGAAGCTTTCTTT.

The chain links TRBV30 to TRBJ2-5; 10 bases are a match to TRBD2. There are 13 residues in the CDR3. Per the germline V gene, CDR1 is GTSNPN and CDR2 is SVGIG (reference sequence). V lost 1 base, J lost 5 bases, and 1 base stayed unmatched. The CDR3 bases are TGTGCCTGGAGTGGGGGACTAGCGGAGACCCAGTACTTC. As protein: CAWSGGLAETQYF.

The genes are TRBV29-1 and TRBJ1-5; D gene unclear. V was cut by 8 bases and J by 0 bases, with 17 bases left in between. CDR1 SQVTM and CDR2 ANQGSEA come from the germline V gene. The CDR3 has 15 amino acids. The CDR3 region has the DNA TGCAGCCCCGTAGCCTGCCGGGGTAGCAATCAGCCCCAGCATTTT. Its protein is CSPVACRGSNQPQHF.

The J gene is TRBJ2-3, the V gene TRBV7-9; 7 nucleotides agree with TRBD1. This CDR3 comprises 16 residues. The V segment lost 5 bases and the J segment 2 bases; nucleotides outside the gene matches: 10. CDR1 is SEHNR, CDR2 FQNEAQ, per germline (reference sequence). The CDR3 spells CASSPRGGPLTDTQYF. CDR3 coding DNA: TGTGCCAGCAGCCCGAGAGGGGGCCCACTCACAGATACGCAGTATTTT.

The chain couples TRBV19 to TRBJ2-3, with TRBD1 matching 8 bases. V gave up 7 bases and J gave up 6 bases; unmatched junction bases: 6. The CDR3 contains 13 residues. Per germline, CDR1 LNHDA and CDR2 SQIVND (reference sequence). CDR3 nucleotides: TGTGCCAGTAACCAGGGGGCAAGGGATACGCAGTATTTT. Translating gives CASNQGARDTQYF.

The chain uses TRBV2 and TRBJ2-5; tentative D call: TRBD2 (5 bases). V was clipped by 7 bases and J by 1 base, with 10 bases between them. This CDR3 spans 13 amino acids. Per germline, CDR1 SNHLY and CDR2 FYNNEI. The DNA for the CDR3 is TGTGCCAGCAAAGCAGCGGTCCAAGAGACCCAGTACTTC. Protein sequence: CASKAAVQETQYF.

CDR3 protein: CASNRWGENSPLHF. The CDR3 bases are TGTGCCAGCAACCGTTGGGGGGAGAATTCACCCCTCCACTTT. V gene TRBV9 combines with J gene TRBJ1-6; TRBD1 might be the D (5 bases). Trimming took 6 bases from V and 7 from J, leaving 14 bases between them. Germline CDR1 is SGDLS and CDR2 is YYNGEE. The CDR3 is made up of 14 amino acids.

The chain links TRBV27 to TRBJ1-5; 7 positions agree with TRBD1. Per the germline V gene, CDR1 is MNHEY and CDR2 is SMNVEV (reference sequence). V was clipped by 3 bases and J by 2 bases; unmatched bases: 4. This CDR3 comprises 15 residues. This CDR3 reads CASSFLGTGNQPQHF. DNA for the CDR3: TGTGCCAGCAGTTTCCTCGGGACAGGCAATCAGCCCCAGCATTTT.